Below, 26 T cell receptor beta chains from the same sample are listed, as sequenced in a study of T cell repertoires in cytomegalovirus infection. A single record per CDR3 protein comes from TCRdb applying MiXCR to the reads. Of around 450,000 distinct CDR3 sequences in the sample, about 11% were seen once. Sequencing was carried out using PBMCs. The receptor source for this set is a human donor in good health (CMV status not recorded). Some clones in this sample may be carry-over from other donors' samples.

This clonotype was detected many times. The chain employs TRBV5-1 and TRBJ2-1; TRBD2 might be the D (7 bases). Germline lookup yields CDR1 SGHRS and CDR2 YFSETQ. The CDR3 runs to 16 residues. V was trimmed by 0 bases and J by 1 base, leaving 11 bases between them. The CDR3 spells CASSLEGGGSYNEQFF. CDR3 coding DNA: TGCGCCAGCAGCTTGGAGGGGGGGGGTTCCTACAATGAGCAGTTCTTC.

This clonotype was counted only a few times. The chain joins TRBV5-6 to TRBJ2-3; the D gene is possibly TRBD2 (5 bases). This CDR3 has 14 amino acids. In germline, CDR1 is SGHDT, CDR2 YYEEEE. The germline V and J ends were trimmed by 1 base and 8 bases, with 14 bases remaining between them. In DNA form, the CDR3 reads TGTGCCAGCAGCTTGCCCGACAAAGGGAGTACGCAGTATTTT. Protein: CASSLPDKGSTQYF.

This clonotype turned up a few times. The CDR3 sequence is CASSSYRGVSEAFF. In DNA form, the CDR3 reads TGTGCCAGCAGCTCCTATCGAGGGGTCTCTGAAGCTTTCTTT. The rearrangement links TRBV11-2 to TRBJ1-1, with D perhaps matching TRBD1 (5 bases). The germline V gene encodes CDR1 SGHAT and CDR2 FQNNGV. This CDR3 is 14 amino acids long. Trimming left V 4 bases short and J 6 bases short, with 15 bases between.

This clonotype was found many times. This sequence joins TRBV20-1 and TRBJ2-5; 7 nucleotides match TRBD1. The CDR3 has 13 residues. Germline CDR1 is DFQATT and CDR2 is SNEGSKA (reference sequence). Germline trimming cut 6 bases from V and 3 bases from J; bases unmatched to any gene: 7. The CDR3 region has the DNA TGCAGTGCCCTTACAGGGGCGAAAGAGACCCAGTACTTC. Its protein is CSALTGAKETQYF.

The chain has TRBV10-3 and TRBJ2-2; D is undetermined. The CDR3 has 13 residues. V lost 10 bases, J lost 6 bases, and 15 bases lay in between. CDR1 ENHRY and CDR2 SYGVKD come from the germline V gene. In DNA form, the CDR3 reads TGTGCCACGTCCCACAAAGTCCCCGGGGAGCTGTTTTTT. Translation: CATSHKVPGELFF.

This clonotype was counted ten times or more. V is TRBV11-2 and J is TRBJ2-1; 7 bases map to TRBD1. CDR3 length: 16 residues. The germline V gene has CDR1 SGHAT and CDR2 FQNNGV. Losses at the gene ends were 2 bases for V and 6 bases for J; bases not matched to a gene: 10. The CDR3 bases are TGTGCCAGCAGCTTAAGGGGGACAGTCGACGGCAATGAGCAGTTCTTC. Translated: CASSLRGTVDGNEQFF.

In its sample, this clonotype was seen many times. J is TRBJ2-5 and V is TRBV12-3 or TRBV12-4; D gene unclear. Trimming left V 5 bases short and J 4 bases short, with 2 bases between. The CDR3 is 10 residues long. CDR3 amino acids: CASSGETQYF. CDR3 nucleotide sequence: TGTGCCAGCAGTGGAGAGACCCAGTACTTC.

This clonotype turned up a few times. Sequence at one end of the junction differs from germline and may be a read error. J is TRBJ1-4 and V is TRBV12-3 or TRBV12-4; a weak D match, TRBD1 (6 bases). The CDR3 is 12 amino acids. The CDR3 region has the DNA TGTGCCAGCAGTTTAGACAGGGCCCTCCTCCGTTTT. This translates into CASSLDRALLRF.

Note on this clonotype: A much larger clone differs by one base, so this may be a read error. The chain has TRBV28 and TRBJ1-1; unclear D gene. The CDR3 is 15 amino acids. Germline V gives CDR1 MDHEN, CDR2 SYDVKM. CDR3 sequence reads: CTSSFSLRLNTEAFF. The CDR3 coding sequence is TGTACCAGCAGTTTCAGCTTACGGTTGAACACTGAAGCTTTCTTT.

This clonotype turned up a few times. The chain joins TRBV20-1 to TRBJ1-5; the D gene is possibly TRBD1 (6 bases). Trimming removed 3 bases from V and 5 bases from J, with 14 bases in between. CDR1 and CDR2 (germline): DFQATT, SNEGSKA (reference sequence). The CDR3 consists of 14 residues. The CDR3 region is CSASRQGSDQPQHF. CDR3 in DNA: TGCAGTGCTAGTAGGCAGGGGTCCGATCAGCCCCAGCATTTT.

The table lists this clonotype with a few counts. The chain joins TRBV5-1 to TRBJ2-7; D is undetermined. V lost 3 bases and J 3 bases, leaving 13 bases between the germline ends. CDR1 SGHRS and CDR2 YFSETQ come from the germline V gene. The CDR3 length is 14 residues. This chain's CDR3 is CASSSLYRFYEQYF. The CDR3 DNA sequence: TGCGCCAGCAGCTCATTATACAGATTCTACGAGCAGTACTTC.

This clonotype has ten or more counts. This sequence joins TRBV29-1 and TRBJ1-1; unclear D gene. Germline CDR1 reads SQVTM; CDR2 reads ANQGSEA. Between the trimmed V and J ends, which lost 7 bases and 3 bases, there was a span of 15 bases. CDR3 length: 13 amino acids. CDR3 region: CSGLRDEHTEAFF. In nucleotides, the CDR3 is TGCAGCGGCCTTCGGGATGAGCACACTGAAGCTTTCTTT.

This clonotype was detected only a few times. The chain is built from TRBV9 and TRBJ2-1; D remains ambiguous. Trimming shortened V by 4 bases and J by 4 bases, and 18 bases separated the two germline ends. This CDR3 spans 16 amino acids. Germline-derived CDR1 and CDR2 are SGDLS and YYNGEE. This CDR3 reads CASSPTGRSVYNEQFF. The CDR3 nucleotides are TGTGCCAGCAGCCCGACGGGCAGGTCAGTTTACAATGAGCAGTTCTTC.

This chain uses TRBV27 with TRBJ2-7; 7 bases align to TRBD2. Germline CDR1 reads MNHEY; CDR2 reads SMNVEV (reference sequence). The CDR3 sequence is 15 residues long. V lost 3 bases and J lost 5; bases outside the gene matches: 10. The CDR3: CASSFLAGEAHEQYF. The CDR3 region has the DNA TGTGCCAGCAGTTTTCTGGCGGGAGAGGCCCACGAGCAGTACTTC.

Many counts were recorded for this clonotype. This chain's CDR3 is CASSLNSPTYEQYF. CDR3 DNA: TGTGCCAGCAGTTTGAACAGCCCCACCTACGAGCAGTACTTC. The J gene is TRBJ2-7, the V gene TRBV12-3 or TRBV12-4; D ambiguous. Trimming took off 3 bases at V and 2 bases at J, with 11 bases between the two ends. The CDR3 runs 14 residues.

CDR3 residues: CASSHYGQGDYSNTGELFF. The CDR3 DNA reads TGTGCCAGCAGCCATTACGGACAGGGGGACTACTCGAACACCGGGGAGCTGTTTTTT. This sequence joins TRBV4-2 and TRBJ2-2, with 10 positions matching TRBD1. Trimming removed 3 bases from V and 0 bases from J; junction bases left unmatched: 10. CDR1 and CDR2 from the germline V gene are LGHNA and YNFKEQ. CDR3 length: 19 residues.

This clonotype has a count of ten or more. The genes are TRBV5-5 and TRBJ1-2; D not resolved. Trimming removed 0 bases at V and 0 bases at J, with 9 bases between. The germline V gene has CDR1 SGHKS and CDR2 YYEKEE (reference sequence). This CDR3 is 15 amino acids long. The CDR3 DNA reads TGTGCCAGCAGCTTGGGTGGCACTACTAACTATGGCTACACCTTC. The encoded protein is CASSLGGTTNYGYTF.

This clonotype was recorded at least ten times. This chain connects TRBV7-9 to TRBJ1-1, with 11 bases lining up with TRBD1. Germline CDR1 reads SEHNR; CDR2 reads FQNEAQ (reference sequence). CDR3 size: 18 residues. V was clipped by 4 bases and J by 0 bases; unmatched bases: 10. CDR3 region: CASSSTRTGGLMNTEAFF. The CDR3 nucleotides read TGTGCCAGCAGCTCAACCCGGACAGGGGGCCTTATGAACACTGAAGCTTTCTTT.

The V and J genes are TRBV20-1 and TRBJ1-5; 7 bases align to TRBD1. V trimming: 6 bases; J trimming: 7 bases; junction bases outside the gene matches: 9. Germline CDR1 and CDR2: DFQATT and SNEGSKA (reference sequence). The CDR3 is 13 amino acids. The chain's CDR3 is CSAAGGSEQPQHF. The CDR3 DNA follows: TGCAGTGCCGCAGGGGGGTCGGAGCAGCCCCAGCATTTT.

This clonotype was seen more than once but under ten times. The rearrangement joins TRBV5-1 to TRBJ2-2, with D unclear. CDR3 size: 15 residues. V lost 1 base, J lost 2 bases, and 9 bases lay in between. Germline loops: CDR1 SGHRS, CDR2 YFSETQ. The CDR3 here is CASSLFQDNTGELFF. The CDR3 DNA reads TGCGCCAGCAGCTTGTTCCAGGACAACACCGGGGAGCTGTTTTTT. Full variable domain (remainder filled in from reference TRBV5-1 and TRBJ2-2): KAGVTQTPRYLIKTRGQQVTLSCSPISGHRSVSWYQQTPGQGLQFLFEYFSETQRNKGNFPGRFSGRQFSNSRSEMNVSTLELGDSALYLCASSLFQDNTGELFFGEGSRLTVL.

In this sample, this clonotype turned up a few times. The CDR3 sequence is CASSAYPLETGELFF. For the CDR3, the DNA is TGTGCCAGTAGTGCCTACCCGCTGGAGACCGGGGAGCTGTTTTTT. The gene calls are TRBV19 and TRBJ2-2; D gene ambiguous. The CDR3 is 15 amino acids. The germline V gene has CDR1 LNHDA and CDR2 SQIVND (reference sequence). Trimming stripped 5 bases from V and 5 bases from J, with 15 bases between.

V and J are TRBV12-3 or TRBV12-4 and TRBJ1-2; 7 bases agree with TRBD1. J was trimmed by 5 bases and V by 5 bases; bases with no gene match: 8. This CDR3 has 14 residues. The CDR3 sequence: CASSLGTAQYGYTF. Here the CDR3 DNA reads TGTGCCAGCAGTCTTGGGACAGCTCAGTATGGCTACACCTTC.

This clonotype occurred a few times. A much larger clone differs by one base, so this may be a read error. DNA of the CDR3: TGTGCCAGCAGCCAGGGACAGGGGGTCTACAATGAGCAGTTCTTC. This gives the protein CASSQGQGVYNEQFF. The chain uses TRBV12-3 or TRBV12-4 and TRBJ2-1; 11 bases match TRBD1. V gave up 6 bases and J gave up 3 bases; unmatched junction bases: 4. The CDR3 is made up of 15 amino acids.

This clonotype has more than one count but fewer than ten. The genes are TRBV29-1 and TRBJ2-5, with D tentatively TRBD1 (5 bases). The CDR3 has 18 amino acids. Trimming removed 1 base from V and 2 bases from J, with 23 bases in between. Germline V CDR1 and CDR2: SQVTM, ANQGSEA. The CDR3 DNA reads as TGCAGCGTTGAAGGGGGCAGGGTTCTAACTCTCTCGCAAGAGACCCAGTACTTC. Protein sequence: CSVEGGRVLTLSQETQYF.

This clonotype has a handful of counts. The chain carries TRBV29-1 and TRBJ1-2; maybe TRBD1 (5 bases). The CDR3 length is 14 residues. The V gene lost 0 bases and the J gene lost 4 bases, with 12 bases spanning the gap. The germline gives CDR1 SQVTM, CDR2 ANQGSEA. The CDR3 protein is CSVEEFGGSYGYTF. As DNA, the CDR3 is TGCAGCGTTGAAGAATTTGGGGGTAGCTATGGCTACACCTTC.

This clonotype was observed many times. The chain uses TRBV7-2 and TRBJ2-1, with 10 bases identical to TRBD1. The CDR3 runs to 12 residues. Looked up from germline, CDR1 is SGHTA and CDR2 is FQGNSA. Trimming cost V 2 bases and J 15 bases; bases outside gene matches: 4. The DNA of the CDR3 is TGTGCCAGCAGCTTAACCCGGACAGGGGGGTTCTTC. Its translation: CASSLTRTGGFF.